These T cell receptor beta chains were read from a single sample in a study of T cells after yellow fever vaccination. TCRdb reprocessed the 5' RACE reads via MiXCR and lists one record per CDR3 protein. The profile shows a few hundred thousand distinct CDR3 sequences, approximately 16% of them singletons. Sequenced material: PBMCs, taken less than 6 days after the first yellow fever vaccination. These receptors originate from a man in his late teens or twenties who received the YFV17D yellow fever vaccine. CDR3s include the opening cysteine and the closing phenylalanine or tryptophan. A D gene is named only where the DNA matches it firmly. Clone sizes are given selectively: once, few, many, or a class where the clone is expanded.

>TRBV6-2/TRBV6-3|TRBJ1-1|NA|few
CASSYTAGTDEAFF
TGTGCCAGCAGTTACACCGCAGGCACCGATGAAGCTTTCTTT
>TRBV28|TRBJ1-3|NA|NA
CASSWGYSGNTIYF
TGTGCCAGCAGTTGGGGGTACTCTGGAAACACCATATATTTT
>TRBV4-1|TRBJ2-2|TRBD1|few
CASSQDHFGTGNTGELFF
TGCGCCAGCAGCCAAGATCACTTCGGGACAGGGAACACCGGGGAGCTGTTTTTT
>TRBV7-2|TRBJ1-1|NA|few
CAATQGGDTEAFF
TGTGCCGCAACCCAAGGCGGGGACACTGAAGCTTTCTTT
>TRBV12-3/TRBV12-4|TRBJ2-1|TRBD2|few
CASSFDQRGGREQFF
TGTGCCAGCAGTTTTGACCAGCGGGGGGGTCGTGAGCAGTTCTTC
>TRBV5-1|TRBJ1-1|NA|NA
CASSLEGGLEAFF
TGCGCCAGCAGCTTGGAAGGGGGGCTTGAAGCTTTCTTT
>TRBV5-1|TRBJ2-2|TRBD2|NA
CASSFAGGRTGELFF
TGCGCCAGCAGCTTCGCGGGGGGGCGTACCGGGGAGCTGTTTTTT
>TRBV12-3/TRBV12-4|TRBJ1-1|NA|few
CASSLVRGPSTEAFF
TGTGCCAGCAGTTTAGTAAGGGGTCCCAGCACTGAAGCTTTCTTT
>TRBV12-3/TRBV12-4|TRBJ1-5|NA|few
CASSSGQPYQPQHF
TGTGCCAGCAGTTCAGGACAGCCATATCAGCCCCAGCATTTT
>TRBV11-2|TRBJ2-5|NA|NA
CASITQETQYF
TGTGCCAGCATCACTCAAGAGACCCAGTACTTC
>TRBV7-2|TRBJ2-3|TRBD2|few
CASSLGLAGPDTQYF
TGTGCCAGCAGCTTAGGACTAGCGGGCCCAGATACGCAGTATTTT
>TRBV12-3/TRBV12-4|TRBJ1-5|NA|NA
CASSLRGSEQHF
TGTGCCAGCAGTTTGAGAGGCTCTGAGCAGCATTTT
>TRBV12-3/TRBV12-4|TRBJ2-1|TRBD1|few
CASSLGDRGSSNEQFF
TGTGCCAGCAGTTTAGGGGACAGGGGGTCCTCCAATGAGCAGTTCTTC
>TRBV4-2|TRBJ2-5|TRBD1|few
CASSQKAGGGFRQETQYF
TGTGCCAGCAGCCAAAAGGCAGGGGGCGGTTTTAGACAAGAGACCCAGTACTTC
>TRBV6-5|TRBJ1-1|TRBD1|NA
CASSYGGTGDEAFF
TGTGCCAGCAGTTACGGGGGGACAGGAGATGAAGCTTTCTTT
>TRBV29-1|TRBJ1-4|TRBD1|few
CSRSGQQGAREKLFF
TGCAGTCGCTCTGGACAACAGGGGGCAAGGGAAAAACTGTTTTTT
>TRBV12-3/TRBV12-4|TRBJ2-1|NA|few
CASSLRTLSYNEQFF
TGTGCCAGCAGTTTAAGGACGCTCTCCTACAATGAGCAGTTCTTC
>TRBV10-3|TRBJ1-3|TRBD1|NA
CAISGIRTGLGNTIYF
TGTGCCATCAGTGGTATTCGGACAGGGCTTGGAAACACCATATATTTT
>TRBV9|TRBJ2-3|NA|few
CASSPSLASTDTQYF
TGTGCCAGCAGCCCTAGCCTAGCTAGCACAGATACGCAGTATTTT
>TRBV9|TRBJ1-4|NA|few
CASSADDEKLFF
TGTGCCAGCAGCGCGGACGATGAAAAACTGTTTTTT
>TRBV12-3/TRBV12-4|TRBJ2-7|TRBD1|few
CASTDRRTGGQIF
TGTGCCAGCACCGATCGTAGGACAGGGGGCCAGATCTTC
>TRBV11-2|TRBJ1-1|NA|NA
CASSFSLSPAFF
TGTGCCAGCAGCTTTTCCCTATCGCCGGCTTTCTTT
>TRBV6-1|TRBJ2-4|NA|NA
CASSSRGGIDRGGIQYF
TGTGCCAGCAGCTCCCGTGGAGGTATCGATCGAGGAGGCATTCAGTACTTC
>TRBV5-1|TRBJ2-5|NA|many
CASSLLTAQETQYF
TGCGCCAGCAGCCTGCTTACAGCACAAGAGACCCAGTACTTC
>TRBV6-2/TRBV6-3|TRBJ1-1|NA|NA
CASSYGGGWMNTEAFF
TGTGCCAGCAGTTACGGTGGGGGTTGGATGAACACTGAAGCTTTCTTT
>TRBV20-1|TRBJ2-2|TRBD2|NA
CSASGERGKGTGELFF
TGCAGTGCCTCGGGCGAGCGGGGGAAAGGGACCGGGGAGCTGTTTTTT